This T cell receptor beta chain was recorded in a study of blood T cell repertoires in COVID-19. Study context: Researchers got acute and convalescent COVID-19 samples from the United States, Italy and Spain. Sample material is recorded as cDNA or gDNA derived from T cells, B-cell-depleted T cells, or PBMCs.

In the study's own analysis: Counts of nucleated cells, estimated from reference gene primer amplification, were obtained. Clones were sequenced by immunoSEQ multiplex PCR, and TCRdb holds only the in-frame ones, with some missing. V and J calls and clone size are as listed in that table; D and trimming were resolved from the DNA. In the table there are approximately 61,000 clones, 75% to 90% of which are singletons. The CDR3 is 16 amino acids. V lost 1 base to trimming and J lost 2 bases; unmatched junction nucleotides: 5. Germline-derived CDR1 and CDR2 are SGHVS and FQNEAQ. Sequenced: peripheral blood. The chain couples TRBV7-8 to TRBJ1-5; 7 nucleotides line up with TRBD1. This TCR came from a human donor in a cohort sampled during active COVID-19. This chain's CDR3 is CASSLGGTEGNQPQHF. The CDR3 DNA follows: TGTGCCAGCAGCTTAGGGGGGACAGAGGGCAATCAGCCCCAGCATTTT.